This entry lists 30 T cell receptor beta chains sequenced from one sample in a study of neurological immune-mediated disorders. MiXCR, run by TCRdb on the 5' RACE reads, gives a single entry per CDR3 protein. Here the sample spans some 70,000 distinct CDR3 sequences, 3.4% being singletons. Specimen: PBMCs. The receptors originated from a man aged 40-49 years with multiple sclerosis.

This clonotype was counted ten times or more. The V gene is TRBV7-6, the J gene TRBJ2-7, with D uncertain. Deletions cut 4 bases from V and 4 bases from J, with 17 bases between. This CDR3 contains 15 residues. Germline V gene data show CDR1 as SGHVS and CDR2 as FNYEAQ. CDR3 in amino acids: CASSSTGSLTYEQYF. The CDR3 DNA is TGTGCCAGCAGCTCCACCGGGTCCTTAACGTACGAGCAGTACTTC.

This clonotype was counted many times. The chain employs TRBV5-1 and TRBJ2-7; the D gene is possibly TRBD1 (5 bases). Germline V gene sequence: CDR1 SGHRS, CDR2 YFSETQ. This CDR3 contains 16 residues. Deletions cut 0 bases from V and 4 bases from J, with 17 bases between. The CDR3: CASSLASFKGSYEQYF. In DNA form, the CDR3 reads TGCGCCAGCAGCTTGGCGAGTTTTAAGGGGTCGTACGAGCAGTACTTC. Full variable domain (outside the CDR3, taken from reference TRBV5-1 and TRBJ2-7): KAGVTQTPRYLIKTRGQQVTLSCSPISGHRSVSWYQQTPGQGLQFLFEYFSETQRNKGNFPGRFSGRQFSNSRSEMNVSTLELGDSALYLCASSLASFKGSYEQYFGPGTRLTVT.

This clonotype was picked up many times. This sequence joins TRBV6-1 and TRBJ1-3; tentatively, D is TRBD1 (6 bases). The V and J ends lost 7 bases and 5 bases respectively, with 12 bases between them. This CDR3 has 13 amino acids. In germline, CDR1 is MNHNS, CDR2 SASEGT. As DNA, the CDR3 is TGTGCCAGCAAGTCGACAGGACGAAACACCATATATTTT. Amino acid sequence: CASKSTGRNTIYF.

This clonotype was seen a handful of times. Given a much more abundant clone one base away, this may be a read error. The chain combines TRBV14 with TRBJ2-6, with D maybe TRBD1 (5 bases). The CDR3 has 17 residues. Germline CDR1 is SGHDN and CDR2 is FVKESK. CDR3 sequence reads: CASSQEWTYSGAKVLTF. CDR3 DNA: TGTGCCAGCAGCCAAGAGTGGACCTACTCTGGGGCCAAAGTCCTGACTTTC.

This clonotype has a count of ten or more. The genes are TRBV29-1 and TRBJ2-2, with D hard to call. The CDR3 covers 12 residues. V was trimmed by 5 bases and J by 1 base, leaving 5 bases between them. The germline V gene encodes CDR1 SQVTM and CDR2 ANQGSEA. CDR3 region: CSVYRNTGELFF. The CDR3 DNA reads as TGCAGCGTTTACAGGAACACCGGGGAGCTGTTTTTT.

In its sample, this clonotype was seen a few times. V usage is TRBV19 and J usage is TRBJ2-1; D not resolved. Germline-derived CDR1 and CDR2 are LNHDA and SQIVND (reference sequence). V was trimmed by 2 bases and J by 7 bases, leaving 9 bases between them. The CDR3 length is 13 residues. The CDR3 DNA reads TGTGCCAGTAGTATAAACTTCGTGAATGAGCAGTTCTTC. It is translated as CASSINFVNEQFF.

Ten or more counts support this clonotype. The rearrangement uses TRBV20-1 and TRBJ2-7; perhaps TRBD2 as D (6 bases). There are 15 residues in the CDR3. Trimming removed 0 bases at V and 2 bases at J, with 14 bases between. Per germline, CDR1 DFQATT and CDR2 SNEGSKA (reference sequence). Here the CDR3 reads CSARDHGGDPYEQYF. The DNA for the CDR3 is TGCAGTGCTAGAGATCATGGAGGGGACCCCTACGAGCAGTACTTC.

This clonotype was seen only a few times. The CDR3 DNA reads TGTGCCAGCAGCCAAGCTCCCTATGGCTACACCTTC. It codes for CASSQAPYGYTF. V and J are TRBV4-2 and TRBJ1-2; no reliable D call. V lost 1 base, J lost 4 bases, and 4 bases lay in between. Germline-derived CDR1 and CDR2 are LGHNA and YNFKEQ. CDR3 length: 12 amino acids.

This clonotype appeared many times. This chain links TRBV3-1 with TRBJ2-4; 7 nucleotides match TRBD2. V trimming: 1 base; J trimming: 3 bases; junction bases outside the gene matches: 3. The CDR3 has 15 residues. The germline V gene has CDR1 LGHDT and CDR2 YNNKEL (reference sequence). CDR3: CASSQVGGSKNIQYF. CDR3 sequence (DNA): TGTGCCAGCAGCCAAGTCGGGGGGAGCAAAAACATTCAGTACTTC.

This clonotype was observed many times. V gene TRBV6-5 combines with J gene TRBJ2-7; 9 bases match TRBD1. Unmatched junction bases numbered 7, after V lost 5 bases and J lost 2 bases. The V gene's germline CDR1 is MNHEY and CDR2 SVGAGI. CDR3 size: 15 residues. The CDR3 region is CASSDPGQGAYEQYF. The CDR3, as DNA: TGTGCCAGCAGTGACCCGGGACAGGGCGCCTACGAGCAGTACTTC.

This clonotype was counted ten times or more. The chain uses TRBV5-8 and TRBJ2-7; tentative D call: TRBD1 (6 bases). The CDR3 has 13 amino acids. The germline V and J ends were trimmed by 6 bases and 3 bases, with 13 bases remaining between them. The V gene's germline CDR1 is SGHTS and CDR2 YDEGEE. CDR3 DNA: TGTGCCAGCACCCGTCGGGACAACTACGAGCAGTACTTC. Protein: CASTRRDNYEQYF.

This clonotype has a count of ten or more. V gene TRBV18 combines with J gene TRBJ1-1, with D unclear. The CDR3 consists of 14 residues. Trimming took off 3 bases at V and 4 bases at J, with 12 bases between the two ends. Looked up from germline, CDR1 is KGHSH and CDR2 is LQKENI. CDR3 in DNA: TGTGCCAGCTCACCTGCCCGGATCGGCACTGAAGCTTTCTTT. Translating gives CASSPARIGTEAFF.

This clonotype was seen ten or more times. The chain has TRBV3-1 and TRBJ1-5; no firm D call. The CDR3 loop spans 13 amino acids. Trimming stripped 2 bases from V and 4 bases from J, with 6 bases between. Germline CDR1 is LGHDT and CDR2 is YNNKEL (reference sequence). The CDR3: CASSQTRNQPQHF. The DNA for the CDR3 is TGTGCCAGCAGCCAAACCCGAAATCAGCCCCAGCATTTT.

Many counts were recorded for this clonotype. The chain couples TRBV7-8 to TRBJ2-1; weak D call: TRBD1 (7 bases). Germline V CDR1 and CDR2: SGHVS, FQNEAQ. The CDR3 runs 16 residues. Trimming left V 5 bases short and J 3 bases short, with 17 bases between. The CDR3 nucleotides read TGTGCCAGCAGCAAGGGGCGGGGACAGAACTACAATGAGCAGTTCTTC. Protein product: CASSKGRGQNYNEQFF.

This clonotype occurred many times. The V and J genes are TRBV5-6 and TRBJ2-7, with D unclear. Germline V gene data show CDR1 as SGHDT and CDR2 as YYEEEE. The V and J ends lost 4 bases and 2 bases respectively, with 19 bases between them. The CDR3 totals 16 residues. In DNA, the CDR3 is TGTGCCAGCAGCAACCGGGTCAGGACCAAGCCCTACGAGCAGTACTTC. Translating gives CASSNRVRTKPYEQYF.

This clonotype was counted ten times or more. The chain combines TRBV20-1 with TRBJ1-6; 8 bases agree with TRBD1. This CDR3 has 16 amino acids. Germline V CDR1 and CDR2: DFQATT, SNEGSKA (reference sequence). Trimming removed 4 bases from V and 7 bases from J; junction bases left unmatched: 12. Written as DNA, the CDR3 is TGCAGTGCTAAGGATGCGGGACAGGCCTCAAATTCACCCCTCCACTTT. This codes for CSAKDAGQASNSPLHF.

This clonotype was seen ten or more times. The chain has TRBV3-1 and TRBJ1-2, with D hard to call. Trimming shortened V by 0 bases and J by 5 bases, and 16 bases separated the two germline ends. This CDR3 is built from 16 residues. CDR1 LGHDT and CDR2 YNNKEL come from the germline V gene (reference sequence). Written as DNA, the CDR3 is TGTGCCAGCAGCCAAGAATCCATGCCCGGCGTATATGGCTACACCTTC. As protein: CASSQESMPGVYGYTF.

This clonotype was recorded many times. The chain couples TRBV12-3 or TRBV12-4 to TRBJ2-2; D is undetermined. This CDR3 contains 12 residues. V lost 3 bases and J lost 5, with 4 bases in between. The CDR3 DNA reads TGTGCCAGCAGTTTTATGACCGGGGAGCTGTTTTTT. Translated: CASSFMTGELFF.

This clonotype was counted ten times or more. The V call is TRBV2, the J call TRBJ1-5; no clear D. Germline CDR1 and CDR2: SNHLY and FYNNEI. The CDR3 runs 12 residues. The ends were cut back, 7 bases at V and 3 bases at J, with 7 bases in the middle. CDR3 nucleotides: TGTGCCAGCAAGGGAGTCAATCAGCCCCAGCATTTT. Protein sequence: CASKGVNQPQHF. The entire variable domain, with the rest obtained from reference TRBV2 and TRBJ1-5, is as follows: EPEVTQTPSHQVTQMGQEVILRCVPISNHLYFYWYRQILGQKVEFLVSFYNNEISEKSEIFDDQFSVERPDGSNFTLKIRSTKLEDSAMYFCASKGVNQPQHFGDGTRLSIL.

This clonotype came up many times. The chain employs TRBV7-2 and TRBJ2-6; D gene ambiguous. Deletions cut 1 base from V and 0 bases from J, with 10 bases between. Germline V gene lookup returns CDR1 SGHTA and CDR2 FQGNSA. This CDR3 has 17 amino acids. DNA for the CDR3: TGTGCCAGCAGCTTAGGTCTGGGCCTCTCTGGGGCCAACGTCCTGACTTTC. Protein product: CASSLGLGLSGANVLTF. Full variable domain (remainder filled in from reference TRBV7-2 and TRBJ2-6): GAGVSQSPSNKVTEKGKDVELRCDPISGHTALYWYRQSLGQGLEFLIYFQGNSAPDKSGLPSDRFSAERTGGSVSTLTIQRTQQEDSAVYLCASSLGLGLSGANVLTFGAGSRLTVL.

Ten or more counts support this clonotype. V gene TRBV20-1 combines with J gene TRBJ2-6; tentatively, D is TRBD2 (6 bases). The CDR3 runs 15 residues. V gave up 1 base and J gave up 4 bases, with 11 bases separating them. In germline, CDR1 is DFQATT, CDR2 SNEGSKA (reference sequence). This CDR3 is CSARVGGSGANVLTF. CDR3 coding DNA: TGCAGTGCTAGAGTGGGGGGTTCCGGGGCCAACGTCCTGACTTTC.

This clonotype was seen at least ten times. The chain recombines TRBV12-3 or TRBV12-4 with TRBJ2-6, with a weak D call TRBD1 (5 bases). This CDR3 spans 14 amino acids. V lost 5 bases and J lost 6, with 11 bases in between. In DNA form, the CDR3 reads TGTGCCAGCAGTCCCCCCAGGGCGGCCAACGTCCTGACTTTC. Its translation is CASSPPRAANVLTF.

This clonotype was seen at least ten times. This rearrangement joins TRBV6-1 to TRBJ2-3; 9 positions match TRBD2. V lost 6 bases and J lost 0; bases outside the gene matches: 4. There are 15 residues in the CDR3. Germline V lookup: CDR1 MNHNS, CDR2 SASEGT. CDR3 region: CASRVSGRSTDTQYF. In nucleotides, the CDR3 is TGTGCCAGCAGGGTTAGCGGGAGAAGCACAGATACGCAGTATTTT.

This clonotype came up many times. The CDR3 sequence is CASSLKGQGATGANVLTF. In DNA, the CDR3 is TGTGCCAGCAGCTTAAAGGGACAGGGTGCCACTGGGGCCAACGTCCTGACTTTC. The J gene is TRBJ2-6, the V gene TRBV7-3; the match to TRBD1 covers 9 bases. Germline CDR1 is SGHTA and CDR2 is FQGTGA. J lost 2 bases, V lost 1 base, and 6 bases had no gene match. There are 18 residues in the CDR3.

In this sample, this clonotype turned up many times. The CDR3 DNA reads as TGTGCCAGCAGCAGAAGTGGTGGCTACACCTTC. Protein sequence: CASSRSGGYTF. The chain couples TRBV7-2 to TRBJ1-2; D unresolved. From germline, CDR1 is SGHTA and CDR2 FQGNSA. CDR3 length equals 11 residues. V was shortened by 5 bases and J by 7 bases, with 8 bases between the two germline ends. Full variable domain (missing parts from reference TRBV7-2 and TRBJ1-2): GAGVSQSPSNKVTEKGKDVELRCDPISGHTALYWYRQSLGQGLEFLIYFQGNSAPDKSGLPSDRFSAERTGGSVSTLTIQRTQQEDSAVYLCASSRSGGYTFGSGTRLTVV.

This clonotype was counted many times. The chain recombines TRBV12-3 or TRBV12-4 with TRBJ1-5; D possibly corresponds to TRBD1 (6 bases). Trimming stripped 5 bases from V and 4 bases from J, with 15 bases between. The CDR3 has 15 amino acids. Written as DNA, the CDR3 is TGTGCCAGCAGTCTAGGGGGGACACCTAATCAGCCCCAGCATTTT. Its translation: CASSLGGTPNQPQHF.

The sample holds many counts of this clonotype. The J gene is TRBJ1-3, the V gene TRBV5-5; D remains unclear. Germline-derived CDR1 and CDR2 are SGHKS and YYEKEE (reference sequence). This CDR3 is 14 amino acids long. V was pared by 1 base and J by 9 bases, with 14 bases between. CDR3 coding DNA: TGTGCCAGCAGCTTGTCCGGGTCTGAAGTCACCATATATTTT. As protein: CASSLSGSEVTIYF.

This clonotype showed up many times. This rearrangement joins TRBV20-1 to TRBJ2-5, with 9 bases fitting TRBD2. The germline V gene encodes CDR1 DFQATT and CDR2 SNEGSKA (reference sequence). This CDR3 is built from 15 residues. With 3 bases clipped from V and 5 bases from J, the junction kept 10 bases outside the gene matches. The CDR3 sequence: CSASFAGGPRETQYF. CDR3 coding DNA: TGCAGTGCTAGTTTTGCGGGAGGGCCTCGGGAGACCCAGTACTTC.

This clonotype was observed at least ten times. The rearrangement links TRBV24-1 to TRBJ2-3, with D possibly being TRBD2 (6 bases). Looked up from germline, CDR1 is KGHDR and CDR2 is SFDVKD. V lost 4 bases to trimming and J lost 4 bases, with 20 bases between them. The CDR3 contains 17 residues. The CDR3 DNA sequence: TGTGCCACCAGTGACCCCCGGGGGTTCATGGTGTCAGATACGCAGTATTTT. It specifies CATSDPRGFMVSDTQYF.

This clonotype showed up many times. The genes are TRBV12-3 or TRBV12-4 and TRBJ1-2; D is perhaps TRBD1 (6 bases). CDR3 size: 15 residues. V gave up 5 bases and J gave up 7 bases, with 20 bases separating them. The CDR3 DNA is TGTGCCAGCAGTCCCCTCTTCCGGGGGCATCGTGGCTACACCTTC. Translation gives CASSPLFRGHRGYTF.